A single sample gave rise to the 13 T cell receptor beta chains below, sequenced in a study of cytomegalovirus exposure and HLA in healthy donors. The PCR was carried out with 60 Vbeta primers and 13 Jbeta primers. Method: immunoSEQ multiplex PCR; TCRdb's copy keeps in-frame clones and lacks some. The sample has 77,000 or so clones, and its top ten clones hold about 4.2%. Sequences were obtained from PBMCs. All receptors derive from a man aged 30 to 39 in good health and CMV-seronegative.

This chain uses TRBV30 with TRBJ1-1; 10 nucleotides agree with TRBD1. Germline V CDR1 and CDR2: GTSNPN, SVGIG (reference sequence). Trimming at V came to 0 bases and at J to 0 bases, leaving 7 bases not matched to a gene. This CDR3 has 17 amino acids. CDR3 nucleotides: TGTGCCTGGAGTGTAGTTGGGGACAGGGGCATGAACACTGAAGCTTTCTTT. This sequence encodes CAWSVVGDRGMNTEAFF.

The chain couples TRBV19 to TRBJ2-1; TRBD2 matches 9 bases. This CDR3 is built from 16 residues. The germline V gene has CDR1 LNHDA and CDR2 SQIVND (reference sequence). The ends lost 4 bases at V and 4 bases at J; junction bases unmatched: 8. The CDR3 nucleotides are TGTGCCAGTAGTAGAGAGTTTGCGGGGGGGTACAATGAGCAGTTCTTC. Translating gives CASSREFAGGYNEQFF. The whole variable domain, remainder taken from reference TRBV19 and TRBJ2-1, is DGGITQSPKYLFRKEGQNVTLSCEQNLNHDAMYWYRQDPGQGLRLIYYSQIVNDFQKGDIAEGYSVSREKKESFPLTVTSAQKNPTAFYLCASSREFAGGYNEQFFGPGTRLTVL.

V and J are TRBV18 and TRBJ2-2; 9 bases align to TRBD1. Trimming at V came to 6 bases and at J to 1 base, leaving 3 bases not matched to a gene. Per germline, CDR1 KGHSH and CDR2 LQKENI. The CDR3 has 15 residues. For the CDR3, the DNA is TGTGCCAGCTCCGAGGACAGGGGGAACACCGGGGAGCTGTTTTTT. The encoded protein is CASSEDRGNTGELFF.

The chain recombines TRBV11-2 with TRBJ1-2; TRBD1 might be the D (6 bases). This CDR3 is built from 15 residues. Trimming pared 4 bases from V and 4 bases from J, leaving 16 bases between. Germline CDR1 reads SGHAT; CDR2 reads FQNNGV. CDR3 in DNA: TGTGCCAGCAGCTCCGAGGGGGGGTTCGGCTATGGCTACACCTTC. Translation gives CASSSEGGFGYGYTF.

The chain employs TRBV12-5 and TRBJ2-1, with TRBD2 matching 7 bases. Germline values: CDR1 LGHNT, CDR2 FRNRAP. The CDR3 contains 17 residues. V was pared by 8 bases and J by 0 bases, with 13 bases of the junction left unmatched. The CDR3 reads CASRGKGRASSYNEQFF. The CDR3, as DNA: TGTGCTAGTCGAGGCAAGGGGAGGGCCAGCTCCTACAATGAGCAGTTCTTC.

The chain is built from TRBV2 and TRBJ2-7, with 12 bases identical to TRBD2. V gave up 2 bases and J gave up 6 bases; unmatched junction bases: 5. This CDR3 spans 15 amino acids. The germline V gene encodes CDR1 SNHLY and CDR2 FYNNEI. The CDR3 region is CASSELAGGPGEQYF. The CDR3 DNA reads as TGTGCCAGCAGTGAACTAGCGGGAGGGCCGGGCGAGCAGTACTTC. The complete variable domain, with remaining parts taken from reference TRBV2 and TRBJ2-7, reads EPEVTQTPSHQVTQMGQEVILRCVPISNHLYFYWYRQILGQKVEFLVSFYNNEISEKSEIFDDQFSVERPDGSNFTLKIRSTKLEDSAMYFCASSELAGGPGEQYFGPGTRLTVT.

The chain employs TRBV6-1 and TRBJ1-6; 8 nucleotides line up with TRBD1. With V trimmed by 2 bases and J by 4 bases, 1 base remained unmatched. Per the germline V gene, CDR1 is MNHNS and CDR2 is SASEGT. This CDR3 contains 15 residues. The CDR3 region is CASSEQGAYNSPLHF. Written as DNA, the CDR3 is TGTGCCAGCAGTGAACAGGGGGCTTATAATTCACCCCTCCACTTT.

V is TRBV7-2 and J is TRBJ2-1; D is unresolved. Germline lookup yields CDR1 SGHTA and CDR2 FQGNSA. The CDR3 sequence is 14 residues long. V was clipped by 1 base and J by 4 bases, with 8 bases between them. CDR3: CASSLGARYNEQFF. The CDR3 DNA follows: TGTGCCAGCAGCTTAGGAGCTAGATACAATGAGCAGTTCTTC.

The chain has TRBV6-4 and TRBJ2-6; TRBD1 is a possible D gene (5 bases). The length of the CDR3 is 15 residues. The germline V gene encodes CDR1 MRHNA and CDR2 SNTAGT. V was cut by 9 bases and J by 0 bases, with 12 bases left in between. The CDR3: CARTGDSSGANVLTF. In nucleotides, the CDR3 is TGTGCCAGGACCGGAGACAGCTCTGGGGCCAACGTCCTGACTTTC.

The chain is built from TRBV15 and TRBJ2-3, with a possible D match to TRBD2 (6 bases). CDR3 length equals 15 residues. The germline V gene has CDR1 LNHNV and CDR2 YYDKDF (reference sequence). Trimming removed 0 bases at V and 7 bases at J, with 14 bases between. CDR3 residues: CATSRESGTPNTQYF. DNA for the CDR3: TGTGCCACCAGCAGAGAATCCGGGACTCCAAATACGCAGTATTTT.

This sequence joins TRBV9 and TRBJ2-3; the match to TRBD2 covers 10 bases. The CDR3 extends over 16 amino acids. Germline V lookup: CDR1 SGDLS, CDR2 YYNGEE. With 1 base clipped from V and 6 bases from J, the junction kept 8 bases outside the gene matches. The CDR3 here is CASSVSGRAGHDTQYF. CDR3 DNA sequence: TGTGCCAGCAGCGTAAGCGGGAGGGCCGGCCACGATACGCAGTATTTT.

The rearrangement links TRBV9 to TRBJ2-3; the D gene is possibly TRBD2 (5 bases). Per the germline V gene, CDR1 is SGDLS and CDR2 is YYNGEE. The CDR3 extends over 14 amino acids. Trimming cost V 0 bases and J 5 bases, with 10 bases left between them. The CDR3 loop is CASSVVSSGDTQYF. In nucleotides, the CDR3 is TGTGCCAGCAGCGTAGTTTCCAGCGGAGATACGCAGTATTTT.

This chain links TRBV18 with TRBJ2-3; the D gene is possibly TRBD1 (5 bases). V shed 0 bases and J shed 4 bases, with 11 bases lying between them. CDR3 size: 15 residues. Germline lookup yields CDR1 KGHSH and CDR2 LQKENI. CDR3 sequence reads: CASSPPDSGADTQYF. In DNA, the CDR3 is TGTGCCAGCTCACCACCAGACAGTGGGGCAGATACGCAGTATTTT.